A selection of T cell receptor beta chains follows, all from one sample in a study of regulatory T cells in long-lasting Graves disease. From the multiplex PCR reads, TCRdb called clonotypes with MiXCR, one entry per CDR3 protein. The sample gives some 340,000 distinct CDR3 sequences, 12% of which show up once; about 20% is in the top ten. These data are also associated with another study on T cells in Graves' hyperthyroidism and ophthalmopathy.

Material: peripheral blood mononuclear cells (PBMCs), obtained at new diagnosis, from a patient treated with antithyroid drugs. The receptors were gathered from a woman younger than 35 with Graves disease. CDR3s include the opening cysteine and the closing phenylalanine or tryptophan. Each record gives: CDR3 DNA, CDR3 protein, clone size, J gene, D gene, V gene. D genes are given only for firm matches. Size tells how often a clone was seen (once, few, many) or the class of an expanded clone, and some rows leave it out.

DNA: TGTGCCAGCAGTCTGGGAGGGAGAAGGTACAATGAGCAGTTCTTC
CDR3: CASSLGGRRYNEQFF
size: many
J: TRBJ2-1
D: TRBD2
V: TRBV28

DNA: TGTGCCATCTTTCCCCTAGCGGGAGTCGGGCTAGACGAGCAGTACTTC
CDR3: CAIFPLAGVGLDEQYF
size: many
J: TRBJ2-7
D: TRBD2
V: TRBV6-1

DNA: TGTGCCAGCAGATTGGACAGCCTCTACGAGCAGTACTTC
CDR3: CASRLDSLYEQYF
size: many
J: TRBJ2-7
D: NA
V: TRBV7-8

DNA: TGTGCCAGCAGTTTAGAGGCTAGGGGTATGGATCCCCAGCATTTT
CDR3: CASSLEARGMDPQHF
size: NA
J: TRBJ1-5
D: NA
V: TRBV12-3/TRBV12-4

DNA: TGCAGTGCTACCCACCGACAGTATGATTCACCCCTCCACTTT
CDR3: CSATHRQYDSPLHF
size: NA
J: TRBJ1-6
D: NA
V: TRBV20-1

DNA: TGTGCCAGCAGCTCCGGGACCATCCGGGAGCTGTTTTTT
CDR3: CASSSGTIRELFF
size: NA
J: TRBJ2-2
D: NA
V: TRBV7-6

DNA: TGTGCCAGCAGCCCGGGACTGGAAGAGACCCAGTACTTC
CDR3: CASSPGLEETQYF
size: many
J: TRBJ2-5
D: NA
V: TRBV13

DNA: TGTGCCAGCAGCGTAGGCGGGACCCACACCGGGGAGCTGTTTTTT
CDR3: CASSVGGTHTGELFF
size: many
J: TRBJ2-2
D: NA
V: TRBV9

DNA: TGTGCCAGCAGTTACTCGATGATCTGGGCTAATGAAAAACTGTTTTTT
CDR3: CASSYSMIWANEKLFF
size: many
J: TRBJ1-4
D: NA
V: TRBV6-5

DNA: TGTGCCAGCAGTTCCCTTCCGGGGGAGACCCAGTACTTC
CDR3: CASSSLPGETQYF
size: many
J: TRBJ2-5
D: NA
V: TRBV6-5

DNA: TGTGCCTGGAGTCCCCCCCCGGGCACTGAAGCTTTCTTT
CDR3: CAWSPPPGTEAFF
size: many
J: TRBJ1-1
D: NA
V: TRBV30

DNA: TGTGCCAGCAGCGTCTGGGGAACCACTGAAGCTTTCTTT
CDR3: CASSVWGTTEAFF
size: many
J: TRBJ1-1
D: NA
V: TRBV11-3

DNA: TGTGCCAGCAGTTTATGGGACATGGAGCTGTTTTTT
CDR3: CASSLWDMELFF
size: many
J: TRBJ2-2
D: NA
V: TRBV28

DNA: TGTGCCAGCAGGGTGGATTCCTTTAATTCACCCCTCCACTTT
CDR3: CASRVDSFNSPLHF
size: many
J: TRBJ1-6
D: NA
V: TRBV2

DNA: TGTGCCAGCAGTTTCCCCGGGACTAGCGGGGAAGAGTCCTACGAGCAGTACTTC
CDR3: CASSFPGTSGEESYEQYF
size: many
J: TRBJ2-7
D: TRBD2
V: TRBV28

DNA: TGTGCCAGCAGCCAAGTTAAGGGGGCTAATGAAAAACTGTTTTTT
CDR3: CASSQVKGANEKLFF
size: NA
J: TRBJ1-4
D: NA
V: TRBV4-2

DNA: TGCGCCAGCAGCCCGGGGACAGGGGAGACCATATATTTT
CDR3: CASSPGTGETIYF
size: few
J: TRBJ1-3
D: TRBD1
V: TRBV4-3

DNA: TGTGCCAGCACTAAATTTCCCGGCGGGGGCATCGGGGACACTGAAGCTTTCTTT
CDR3: CASTKFPGGGIGDTEAFF
size: many
J: TRBJ1-1
D: NA
V: TRBV28

DNA: TGTGCCAGCAGCATAACGACTAGTCTTGAGACCCAGTACTTC
CDR3: CASSITTSLETQYF
size: many
J: TRBJ2-5
D: NA
V: TRBV11-2

DNA: TGCGCCAGCAGTGAGGCGGGTACGCAGTATTTT
CDR3: CASSEAGTQYF
size: NA
J: TRBJ2-3
D: NA
V: TRBV10-1

DNA: TGTGCCAGCAGTTCCAGGCGGGTATCCTACGAGCAGTACTTC
CDR3: CASSSRRVSYEQYF
size: many
J: TRBJ2-7
D: NA
V: TRBV28

DNA: TGCGCCAGCAGCCAAGAAGGGTGGATGGGTAACACAGATACGCAGTATTTT
CDR3: CASSQEGWMGNTDTQYF
size: many
J: TRBJ2-3
D: NA
V: TRBV4-1

DNA: TGTGCCAGCAGTTACCAACTGGACTTTCCGGCCCCGTCCAATGAGCAGTTCTTC
CDR3: CASSYQLDFPAPSNEQFF
size: many
J: TRBJ2-1
D: NA
V: TRBV6-9

DNA: TGCAGTGCTAGAAATCGGTACACTGAAGCTTTCTTT
CDR3: CSARNRYTEAFF
size: NA
J: TRBJ1-1
D: NA
V: TRBV20-1

DNA: TGTGCCAGCAGTTACTTTACAGGGCTCCAAGAGACCCAGTACTTC
CDR3: CASSYFTGLQETQYF
size: many
J: TRBJ2-5
D: NA
V: TRBV6-5

DNA: TGTGCCAGCAGCCCTCCACGGCGGGGGGGCCGGTTGACAGAGACCCAGTACTTC
CDR3: CASSPPRRGGRLTETQYF
size: many
J: TRBJ2-5
D: TRBD2
V: TRBV7-2

DNA: TGTGCCAGCAGTGCCGGGACAAACAATGAAAAACTGTTTTTT
CDR3: CASSAGTNNEKLFF
size: many
J: TRBJ1-4
D: NA
V: TRBV12-3/TRBV12-4

DNA: TGTGCCAGCAGCTCAAGGGGCCTGTTGACCGGGGAGCTGTTTTTT
CDR3: CASSSRGLLTGELFF
size: many
J: TRBJ2-2
D: NA
V: TRBV7-9

DNA: TGCAGTGCTAGTGAAGACCCCTCCTACGAGCAGTACTTC
CDR3: CSASEDPSYEQYF
size: many
J: TRBJ2-7
D: NA
V: TRBV20-1

DNA: TGCAGTGCGAGGTCGCCTCCTTACAATGAGCAGTTCTTC
CDR3: CSARSPPYNEQFF
size: many
J: TRBJ2-1
D: NA
V: TRBV20-1

DNA: TGTGCCAGCATTCGTCGGGGCACTGAAGCTTTCTTT
CDR3: CASIRRGTEAFF
size: many
J: TRBJ1-1
D: NA
V: TRBV12-3/TRBV12-4

DNA: TGCGCCAGCAGCCAAACGGGGGTAGGGTCACCCCTCCACTTT
CDR3: CASSQTGVGSPLHF
size: few
J: TRBJ1-6
D: NA
V: TRBV4-3

DNA: TGCGCCAGCAGCTTGGGCCACTACGAGCAGTACTTC
CDR3: CASSLGHYEQYF
size: NA
J: TRBJ2-7
D: NA
V: TRBV5-1

DNA: TGTGCCAGCAGCCCCCGTTGGAGGGCGAAGAGCGGGGAGCTGTTTTTT
CDR3: CASSPRWRAKSGELFF
size: many
J: TRBJ2-2
D: NA
V: TRBV7-3

DNA: TGTGCCAGCACCCGGGAGGCCTTCAATCAGCCCCAGCATTTT
CDR3: CASTREAFNQPQHF
size: NA
J: TRBJ1-5
D: NA
V: TRBV2

DNA: TGTGCCAGCAGTTTCTCTGGCTACACCTTC
CDR3: CASSFSGYTF
size: few
J: TRBJ1-2
D: NA
V: TRBV12-3/TRBV12-4

DNA: TGTGCTAGCAGCCCCTCAACGAGTGTGCGTACGCAGTATTTT
CDR3: CASSPSTSVRTQYF
size: few
J: TRBJ2-3
D: NA
V: TRBV7-7

DNA: TGTGCCAGCAGCTCCCGGGCAGGCCTCTCCTACGAGCAGTACTTC
CDR3: CASSSRAGLSYEQYF
size: many
J: TRBJ2-7
D: NA
V: TRBV7-2

DNA: TGTGCCAGCAGCTTGCGAGGGGGAGGTGAAAAACTGTTTTTT
CDR3: CASSLRGGGEKLFF
size: many
J: TRBJ1-4
D: NA
V: TRBV7-9

DNA: TGTGCCAGCAGCCGAACCTCGACACCGCTGGGAGAGACCCAGTACTTC
CDR3: CASSRTSTPLGETQYF
size: few
J: TRBJ2-5
D: NA
V: TRBV4-2

DNA: TGTGCCAGTAGCCCGACAGGGGATGGTGAAAAACTGTTTTTT
CDR3: CASSPTGDGEKLFF
size: many
J: TRBJ1-4
D: TRBD1
V: TRBV19

DNA: TGTGCCAGCAGTGATTACAGGGAGGTCACTGAAGCTTTCTTT
CDR3: CASSDYREVTEAFF
size: many
J: TRBJ1-1
D: NA
V: TRBV25-1

DNA: TGCGCCAGCAGCGGACAGGGCTCGAACACCGGGGAGCTGTTTTTT
CDR3: CASSGQGSNTGELFF
size: many
J: TRBJ2-2
D: TRBD1
V: TRBV10-1

DNA: TGCAGTGGCGGACAGGGGGTTTTAGAGACCCAGTACTTC
CDR3: CSGGQGVLETQYF
size: few
J: TRBJ2-5
D: TRBD1
V: TRBV20-1

DNA: TGCAGCGTTGAGGGTGAGGCGGCCTCTGGGGCCAACGTCCTGACTTTC
CDR3: CSVEGEAASGANVLTF
size: NA
J: TRBJ2-6
D: NA
V: TRBV29-1

DNA: TGTGCCAGCAGTGGAGGGCTAGCGGGTACCTCCTACGAGCAGTACTTC
CDR3: CASSGGLAGTSYEQYF
size: many
J: TRBJ2-7
D: TRBD2
V: TRBV28

DNA: TGTGCCAGCAGAACGATAGGGTTCAATGAAAAACTGTTTTTT
CDR3: CASRTIGFNEKLFF
size: many
J: TRBJ1-4
D: NA
V: TRBV6-1

DNA: TGCAGTGCTAGATTCGTGGGAAATACTGAAGCTTTCTTT
CDR3: CSARFVGNTEAFF
size: NA
J: TRBJ1-1
D: NA
V: TRBV20-1